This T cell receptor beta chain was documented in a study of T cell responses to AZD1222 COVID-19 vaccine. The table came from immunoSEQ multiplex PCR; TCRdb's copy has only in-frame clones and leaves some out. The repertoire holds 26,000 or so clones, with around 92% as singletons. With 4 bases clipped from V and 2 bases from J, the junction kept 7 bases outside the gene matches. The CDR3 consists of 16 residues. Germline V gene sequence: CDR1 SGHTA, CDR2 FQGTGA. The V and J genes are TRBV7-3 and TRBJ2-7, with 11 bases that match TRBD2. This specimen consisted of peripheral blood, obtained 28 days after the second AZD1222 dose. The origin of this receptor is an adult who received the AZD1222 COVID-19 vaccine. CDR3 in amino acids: CASSSTGTSGTYEQYF. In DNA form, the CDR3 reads TGTGCCAGCAGCTCTACGGGGACTAGCGGAACCTACGAGCAGTACTTC.